The T cell receptor (beta chain) described here comes from a study of T-cell reconstitution after alpha-beta-depleted transplantation in children. Study results and limitations: Reports say that about two months after transplant, the alpha-beta T cells came out of several hundred graft clones that had expanded. Surviving recipient T cells and intrathymic progenitors accounted for some patients' high TCRbeta diversity at day 60.

As regards this clonotype: Its antigen remains unidentified.

Germline V lookup: CDR1 MNHEY, CDR2 SVGAGI. Between the trimmed V and J ends, which lost 4 bases and 2 bases, there was a span of 17 bases. The CDR3 length is 17 residues. TCRbeta library construction was performed incorporating unique molecular identifiers. Each CDR3 protein gets one entry after TCRdb re-called the PCR reads with MiXCR. The sample records about 580,000 distinct CDR3 sequences, roughly 23% being singletons. The rearrangement links TRBV6-5 to TRBJ1-4; D unresolved. This receptor was identified in a boy younger than two who had a stem cell transplant for acute myeloid leukemia, so the T cells may come from the graft donor. The sample consisted of PBMCs, mostly from graft donor cells, taken 360 days after TCRalphabeta/CD19-depleted stem cell transplant. This CDR3 reads CASSSTLTRRTNEKLFF. For the CDR3, the DNA is TGTGCCAGCAGTTCCACCCTGACCAGGCGGACTAATGAAAAACTGTTTTTT.